The 11 T cell receptor beta chains presented below share a single source sample, sequenced in a study of Ad26.COV2.S vaccination and SARS-CoV-2 variants. The sample's treatment: about 20 received Ad26.COV2.S at low or high dose, single or two shots; 5 received placebo; per-sample allocation not given. Specimens were obtained on day 63 following the first vaccine or placebo injection. Sequencing used immunoSEQ multiplex PCR; TCRdb keeps in-frame clones, though not all of them. The table has around 450,000 clones, approximately 90% seen once; the top ten hold 12%. The input for sequencing was peripheral blood, taken in a trial of Ad26.COV2.S vaccine versus placebo. Receptors were obtained from a person aged 18-60 years who received the Ad26.COV2.S COVID-19 vaccine or a placebo.

The chain carries TRBV28 and TRBJ2-7; perhaps TRBD1 as D (7 bases). V was trimmed by 5 bases and J by 5 bases, leaving 16 bases between them. The CDR3 consists of 14 residues. Germline CDR1 reads MDHEN; CDR2 reads SYDVKM. The CDR3, as DNA: TGTGCCAGCAGTCCTTGGACAGGAGGGAACGAGCAGTACTTC. Protein: CASSPWTGGNEQYF.

The J gene is TRBJ1-5, the V gene TRBV1; the table's D call TRBD1 went unverified against the DNA. TRBV1 has pseudogene status. The CDR3 consists of 20 residues. This CDR3 reads CTSSPTATGRVPYSNQPQHF. The CDR3 coding sequence is TGCACCAGCAGCCCAACTGCTACAGGGCGCGTTCCCTATAGCAATCAGCCCCAGCATTTT.

The chain is built from TRBV7-2 and TRBJ1-1; no reliable D call. This CDR3 has 13 amino acids. V was shortened by 4 bases and J by 2 bases, with 8 bases between the two germline ends. The germline CDR1 and CDR2 sequences are SGHTA and FQGNSA. CDR3 coding DNA: TGTGCCAGCAGCTCCCGGGGTAACACTGAAGCTTTCTTT. Protein: CASSSRGNTEAFF.

This sequence joins TRBV6-2 or TRBV6-3 and TRBJ2-5; D is uncertain. Germline CDR1 reads MNHEY; CDR2 reads SVGEGT. V was shortened by 2 bases and J by 2 bases, with 3 bases between the two germline ends. The CDR3 covers 12 residues. The CDR3 loop is CASSYGQETQYF. The CDR3, as DNA: TGTGCCAGCAGTTACGGGCAAGAGACCCAGTACTTC.

This clone showed up just once. This sequence joins TRBV4-1 and TRBJ2-1, with 7 bases identical to TRBD2. Trimming at V came to 0 bases and at J to 6 bases, leaving 8 bases not matched to a gene. Germline V gene sequence: CDR1 MGHRA, CDR2 YSYEKL. This CDR3 has 16 residues. The CDR3 here is CASSQDLGLESNEQFF. The CDR3 DNA follows: TGCGCCAGCAGCCAAGACCTAGGACTAGAGAGCAATGAGCAGTTCTTC.

This chain connects TRBV10-2 to TRBJ1-2; the D gene is possibly TRBD1 (5 bases). Trimming left V 7 bases short and J 2 bases short, with 17 bases between. This CDR3 has 15 residues. Germline loops: CDR1 WSHSY, CDR2 SAAADI. CDR3 region: CASTTEGSINYGYTF. Here the CDR3 DNA reads TGCGCCAGCACAACGGAGGGGTCAATCAACTATGGCTACACCTTC.

V usage is TRBV11-1 and J usage is TRBJ2-1; 7 bases fit TRBD2. The J segment lost 3 bases and the V segment lost 5 bases, leaving 7 bases of the junction unmatched. This CDR3 region has 15 residues. In germline, CDR1 is SGHAT, CDR2 FQDESV (reference sequence). CDR3 DNA: TGTGCCAGCAGCCCCCGGGGGGAGAGCTACAATGAGCAGTTCTTC. This encodes CASSPRGESYNEQFF.

This clone was seen more than once but under ten times. The chain is built from TRBV6-2 or TRBV6-3 and TRBJ1-5; 9 bases are a match to TRBD1. The junction had 3 bases not matched to a gene; V was cut back by 5 bases and J by 1 base. The germline CDR1 and CDR2 sequences are MNHEY and SVGEGT. This CDR3 has 15 residues. The CDR3 DNA reads as TGTGCCAGCAGTCTACAGGGGGCGAGCAATCAGCCCCAGCATTTT. Translating it yields CASSLQGASNQPQHF.

This chain links TRBV9 with TRBJ2-1, with 14 nucleotides matching TRBD2. The CDR3 loop spans 16 amino acids. J gave up 5 bases and V 2 bases, and 3 bases lay outside the gene matches. Germline lookup yields CDR1 SGDLS and CDR2 YYNGEE. The CDR3 region is CASSVRGLAGDNEQFF. The CDR3 nucleotides read TGTGCCAGCAGCGTCCGGGGACTAGCGGGAGACAATGAGCAGTTCTTC.

The genes are TRBV27 and TRBJ2-3; D not certain. Between the trimmed V and J ends, which lost 4 bases and 6 bases, there was a span of 8 bases. The CDR3 is 12 amino acids. The germline CDR1 and CDR2 sequences are MNHEY and SMNVEV (reference sequence). For the CDR3, the DNA is TGTGCCAGCAGTTCCCGCTTGGATACGCAGTATTTT. Amino acid sequence: CASSSRLDTQYF.

This clone showed up just once. The rearrangement joins TRBV6-5 to TRBJ2-3; D is undetermined. The CDR3 is 13 amino acids. Trimming left V 6 bases short and J 6 bases short, with 13 bases between. Germline V gene data show CDR1 as MNHEY and CDR2 as SVGAGI. CDR3 amino acids: CASSRAVGDTQYF. The DNA for the CDR3 is TGTGCCAGCAGCCGCGCTGTCGGGGATACGCAGTATTTT.